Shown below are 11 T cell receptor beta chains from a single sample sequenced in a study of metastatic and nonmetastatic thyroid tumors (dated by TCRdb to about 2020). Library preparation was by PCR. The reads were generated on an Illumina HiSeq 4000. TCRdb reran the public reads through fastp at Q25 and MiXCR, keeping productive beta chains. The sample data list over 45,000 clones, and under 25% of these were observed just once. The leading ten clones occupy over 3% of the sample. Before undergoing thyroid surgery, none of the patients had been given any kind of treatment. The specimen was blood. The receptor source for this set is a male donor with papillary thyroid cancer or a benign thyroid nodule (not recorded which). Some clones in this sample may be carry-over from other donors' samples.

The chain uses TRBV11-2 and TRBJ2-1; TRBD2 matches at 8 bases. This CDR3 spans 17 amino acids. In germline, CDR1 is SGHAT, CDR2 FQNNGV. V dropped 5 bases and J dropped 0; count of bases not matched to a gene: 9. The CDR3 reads CASSEGLAAFSYNEQFF. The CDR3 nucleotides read TGTGCCAGCAGCGAAGGACTAGCCGCCTTCTCCTACAATGAGCAGTTCTTC.

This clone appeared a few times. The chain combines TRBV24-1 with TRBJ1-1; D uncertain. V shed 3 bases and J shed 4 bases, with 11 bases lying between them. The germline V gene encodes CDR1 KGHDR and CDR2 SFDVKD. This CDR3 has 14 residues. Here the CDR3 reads CATSDAGPGTEAFF. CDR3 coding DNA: TGTGCCACCAGTGATGCAGGACCCGGCACTGAAGCTTTCTTT.

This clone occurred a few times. The CDR3 region has the DNA TGTGCCACCAGCAAAGAGGGGTTTTACAATGAGCAGTTCTTC. It encodes CATSKEGFYNEQFF. V and J are TRBV24-1 and TRBJ2-1; D tentatively reads TRBD1 or TRBD2 (5 bases each). This CDR3 comprises 14 residues. Germline CDR1 and CDR2: KGHDR and SFDVKD. The V gene lost 7 bases and the J gene lost 4 bases, with 13 bases spanning the gap.

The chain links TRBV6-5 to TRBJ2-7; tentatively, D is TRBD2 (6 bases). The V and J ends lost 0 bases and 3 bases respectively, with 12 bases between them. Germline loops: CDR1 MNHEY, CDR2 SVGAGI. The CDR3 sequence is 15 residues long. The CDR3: CASSYSSSVVYEQYF. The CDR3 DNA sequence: TGTGCCAGCAGTTACTCTTCTAGCGTAGTCTACGAGCAGTACTTC.

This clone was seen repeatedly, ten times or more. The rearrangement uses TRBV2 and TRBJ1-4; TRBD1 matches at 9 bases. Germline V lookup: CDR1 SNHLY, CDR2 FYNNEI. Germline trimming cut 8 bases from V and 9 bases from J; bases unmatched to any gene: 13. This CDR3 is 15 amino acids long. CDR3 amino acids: CASSMTTGGRKKLFF. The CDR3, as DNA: TGTGCCAGCTCAATGACGACAGGGGGAAGGAAAAAACTGTTTTTT.

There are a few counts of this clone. CDR3 amino acids: CASSSGYFAYEQYF. The CDR3 DNA reads as TGTGCCAGCAGTTCAGGTTACTTCGCCTACGAGCAGTACTTC. The chain couples TRBV6-1 to TRBJ2-7; D call uncertain. CDR1 and CDR2 from the germline V gene are MNHNS and SASEGT. Trimming removed 5 bases from V and 2 bases from J, with 13 bases in between. The CDR3 is made up of 14 amino acids.

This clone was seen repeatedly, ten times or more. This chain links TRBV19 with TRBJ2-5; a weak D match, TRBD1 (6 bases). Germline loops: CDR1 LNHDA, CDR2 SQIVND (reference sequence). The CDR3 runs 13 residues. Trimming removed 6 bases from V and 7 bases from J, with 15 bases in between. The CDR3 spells CASRVTGGLTQYF. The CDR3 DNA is TGTGCCAGTAGGGTGACAGGCGGGCTGACCCAGTACTTC.

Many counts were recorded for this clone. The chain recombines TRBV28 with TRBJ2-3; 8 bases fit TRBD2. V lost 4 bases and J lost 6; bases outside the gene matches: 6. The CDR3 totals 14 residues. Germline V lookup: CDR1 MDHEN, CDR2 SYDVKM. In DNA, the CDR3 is TGTGCCAGCAGTTCTCAAGCGGGAGTGGATACGCAGTATTTT. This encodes CASSSQAGVDTQYF.

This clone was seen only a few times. The CDR3 region is CASSRTPPDSHEQYV. Here the CDR3 DNA reads TGTGCCAGCAGCCGAACGCCTCCGGACAGCCACGAGCAGTACGTC. The rearrangement joins TRBV6-2 or TRBV6-3 to TRBJ2-7; a weak D match, TRBD1 (6 bases). The germline gives CDR1 MNHEY, CDR2 SVGEGT. The CDR3 consists of 15 residues. V was pared by 6 bases and J by 5 bases, with 20 bases between.

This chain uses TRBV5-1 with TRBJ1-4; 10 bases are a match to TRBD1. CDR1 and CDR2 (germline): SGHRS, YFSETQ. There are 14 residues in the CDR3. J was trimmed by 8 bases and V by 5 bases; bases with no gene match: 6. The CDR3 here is CASRRDRGGEKLFF. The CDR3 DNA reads TGCGCCAGCAGACGGGACAGGGGTGGAGAAAAACTGTTTTTT. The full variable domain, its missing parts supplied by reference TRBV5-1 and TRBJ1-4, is KAGVTQTPRYLIKTRGQQVTLSCSPISGHRSVSWYQQTPGQGLQFLFEYFSETQRNKGNFPGRFSGRQFSNSRSEMNVSTLELGDSALYLCASRRDRGGEKLFFGSGTQLSVL.

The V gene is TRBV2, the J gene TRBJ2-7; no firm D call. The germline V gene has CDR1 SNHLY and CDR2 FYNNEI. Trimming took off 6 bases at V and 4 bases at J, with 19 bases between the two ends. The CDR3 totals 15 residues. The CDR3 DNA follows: TGTGCCAGCAGCGATAAATCTACGTCTAGGTACGAGCAGTACTTC. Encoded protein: CASSDKSTSRYEQYF.